Below, 5 T cell receptor beta chains from the same sample are listed, as sequenced in a study of human T cells and chemical hapten exposure. Time point of the sample: patch test 2, 6 weeks after DPC sensitization. As to treatment: therapeutic diphenylcyclopropenone sensitization with weekly scalp DPC. TCRdb called the RACE reads again in MiXCR, with one record for every CDR3 protein. The sample carries about 400,000 distinct CDR3 sequences, roughly 6% recorded once. The sample in question was whole blood, obtained in connection with sensitization to the hapten diphenylcyclopropenone (DPC). The receptors shown here come from a woman between 18 and 30 years old with alopecia areata. Some clones in this sample may be carry-over from other donors' samples.

This clonotype showed up many times. This sequence joins TRBV27 and TRBJ1-2; D uncertain. V lost 2 bases, J lost 2 bases, and 12 bases lay in between. Germline lookup yields CDR1 MNHEY and CDR2 SMNVEV (reference sequence). This CDR3 is built from 15 residues. CDR3 DNA: TGTGCCAGCAGTTTAAGAAGGTCCCTAAACTATGGCTACACCTTC. It is translated as CASSLRRSLNYGYTF.

In its sample, this clonotype was seen many times. The chain is built from TRBV20-1 and TRBJ1-1; 9 nucleotides agree with TRBD1. Germline V lookup: CDR1 DFQATT, CDR2 SNEGSKA (reference sequence). This CDR3 contains 13 residues. The ends lost 1 base at V and 3 bases at J; junction bases unmatched: 0. DNA of the CDR3: TGCAGTGCTAGAGGGGACAGGGACACTGAAGCTTTCTTT. Its protein product is CSARGDRDTEAFF.

This clonotype was found many times. The chain carries TRBV6-2 or TRBV6-3 and TRBJ2-3; D is unresolved. CDR3 length: 16 amino acids. The V end lost 6 bases, the J end lost 0 bases, and 16 bases lay between the germline ends. Germline loops: CDR1 MNHEY, CDR2 SVGEGT. The CDR3 nucleotides read TGTGCCAGCAGCCGAACCCGGCGAACTAGCACAGATACGCAGTATTTT. It codes for CASSRTRRTSTDTQYF.

This clonotype was detected ten times or more. The J gene is TRBJ1-1, the V gene TRBV20-1; D unclear. CDR1 is DFQATT, CDR2 SNEGSKA, per germline (reference sequence). The CDR3 sequence is 13 residues long. Trimming left V 6 bases short and J 1 base short, with 12 bases between. CDR3 DNA sequence: TGCAGTGCCATAGGGATGGAGAACACTGAAGCTTTCTTT. Encoded protein: CSAIGMENTEAFF.

This clonotype was observed many times. The J gene is TRBJ2-2, the V gene TRBV6-5; possibly TRBD1 for D (6 bases). Trimming removed 3 bases at V and 1 base at J, with 9 bases between. This CDR3 region has 15 residues. Germline V gives CDR1 MNHEY, CDR2 SVGAGI. In nucleotides, the CDR3 is TGTGCCAGCAGTTATTTACAGGGGAACACCGGGGAGCTGTTTTTT. This gives the protein CASSYLQGNTGELFF.